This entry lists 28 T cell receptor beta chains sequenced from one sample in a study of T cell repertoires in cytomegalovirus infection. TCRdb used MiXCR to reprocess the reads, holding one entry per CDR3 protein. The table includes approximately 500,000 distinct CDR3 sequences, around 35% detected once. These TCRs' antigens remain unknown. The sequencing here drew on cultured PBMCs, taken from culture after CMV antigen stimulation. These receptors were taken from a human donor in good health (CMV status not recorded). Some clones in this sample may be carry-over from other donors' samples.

CDR3 region: CASSFSAGTQYF. CDR3 DNA sequence: TGTGCCAGCAGCTTTTCCGCGGGAACGCAGTATTTT. This sequence joins TRBV7-2 and TRBJ2-3; maybe TRBD2 (6 bases). CDR3 length equals 12 residues. Germline values: CDR1 SGHTA, CDR2 FQGNSA. Trimming shortened V by 3 bases and J by 9 bases, and 10 bases separated the two germline ends.

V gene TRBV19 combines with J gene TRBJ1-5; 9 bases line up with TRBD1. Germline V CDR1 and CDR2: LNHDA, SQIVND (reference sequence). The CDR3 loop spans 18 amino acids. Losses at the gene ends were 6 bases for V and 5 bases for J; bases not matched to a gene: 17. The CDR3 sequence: CASSTPGTGTGQDQPQHF. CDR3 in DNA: TGTGCCAGTAGCACCCCCGGGACCGGGACAGGGCAGGATCAGCCCCAGCATTTT.

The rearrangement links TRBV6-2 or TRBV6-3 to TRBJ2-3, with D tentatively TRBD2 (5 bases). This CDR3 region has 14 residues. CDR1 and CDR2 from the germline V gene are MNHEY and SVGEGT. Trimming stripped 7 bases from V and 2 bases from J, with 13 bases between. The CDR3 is CASTSDWNTDTQYF. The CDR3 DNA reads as TGTGCCAGCACCTCGGACTGGAACACAGATACGCAGTATTTT.

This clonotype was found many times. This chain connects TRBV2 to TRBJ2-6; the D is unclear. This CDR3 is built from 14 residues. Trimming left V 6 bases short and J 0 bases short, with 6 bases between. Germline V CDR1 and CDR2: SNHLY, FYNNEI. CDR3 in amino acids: CASRQSSGANVLTF. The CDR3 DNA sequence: TGTGCCAGCAGGCAATCCTCTGGGGCCAACGTCCTGACTTTC.

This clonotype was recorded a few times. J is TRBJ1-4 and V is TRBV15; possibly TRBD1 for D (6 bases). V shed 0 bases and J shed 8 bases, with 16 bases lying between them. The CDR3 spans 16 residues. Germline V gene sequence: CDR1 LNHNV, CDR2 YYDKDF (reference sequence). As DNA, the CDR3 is TGTGCCACCAGCAGAGATGGACAGCGCACACGCGAAAAACTGTTTTTT. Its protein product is CATSRDGQRTREKLFF. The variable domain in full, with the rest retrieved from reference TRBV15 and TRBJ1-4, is DAMVIQNPRYQVTQFGKPVTLSCSQTLNHNVMYWYQQKSSQAPKLLFHYYDKDFNNEADTPDNFQSRRPNTSFCFLDIRSPGLGDTAMYLCATSRDGQRTREKLFFGSGTQLSVL.

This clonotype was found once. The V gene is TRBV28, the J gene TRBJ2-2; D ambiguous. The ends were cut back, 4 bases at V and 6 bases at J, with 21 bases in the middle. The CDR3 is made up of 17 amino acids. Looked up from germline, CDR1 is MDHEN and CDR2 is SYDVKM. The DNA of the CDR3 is TGTGCCAGCAGTTCGCCGGCTAGATTGGATTTTCCCGGGGAGCTGTTTTTT. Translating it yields CASSSPARLDFPGELFF.

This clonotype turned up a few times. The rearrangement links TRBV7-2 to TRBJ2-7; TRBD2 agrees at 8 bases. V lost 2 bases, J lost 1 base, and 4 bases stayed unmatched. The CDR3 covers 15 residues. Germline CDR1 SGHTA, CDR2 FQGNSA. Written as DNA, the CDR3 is TGTGCCAGCAGCTTAAATGCGGGGGGATCCTACGAGCAGTACGTC. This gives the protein CASSLNAGGSYEQYV.

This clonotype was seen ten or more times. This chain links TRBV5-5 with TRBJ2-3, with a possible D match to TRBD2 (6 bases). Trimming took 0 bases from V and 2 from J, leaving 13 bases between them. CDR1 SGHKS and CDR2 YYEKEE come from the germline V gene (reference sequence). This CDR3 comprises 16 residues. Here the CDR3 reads CASSLGIADHTDTQYF. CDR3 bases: TGTGCCAGCAGCTTGGGGATAGCGGACCACACAGATACGCAGTATTTT.

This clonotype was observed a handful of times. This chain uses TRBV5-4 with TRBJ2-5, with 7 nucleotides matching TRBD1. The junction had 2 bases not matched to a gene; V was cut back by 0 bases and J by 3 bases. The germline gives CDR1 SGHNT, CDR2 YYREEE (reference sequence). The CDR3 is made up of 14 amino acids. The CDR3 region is CASSLDRGEETQYF. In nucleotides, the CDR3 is TGTGCCAGCAGCTTGGACAGGGGAGAAGAGACCCAGTACTTC. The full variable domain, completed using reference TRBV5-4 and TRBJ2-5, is ETGVTQSPTHLIKTRGQQVTLRCSSQSGHNTVSWYQQALGQGPQFIFQYYREEENGRGNFPPRFSGLQFPNYSSELNVNALELDDSALYLCASSLDRGEETQYFGPGTRLLVL.

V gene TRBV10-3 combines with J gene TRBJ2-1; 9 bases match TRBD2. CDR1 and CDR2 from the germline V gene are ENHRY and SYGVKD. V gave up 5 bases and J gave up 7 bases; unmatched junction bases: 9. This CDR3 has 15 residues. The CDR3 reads CAISKIAGAANEQFF. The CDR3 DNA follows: TGTGCCATCAGTAAGATAGCGGGAGCGGCGAATGAGCAGTTCTTC.

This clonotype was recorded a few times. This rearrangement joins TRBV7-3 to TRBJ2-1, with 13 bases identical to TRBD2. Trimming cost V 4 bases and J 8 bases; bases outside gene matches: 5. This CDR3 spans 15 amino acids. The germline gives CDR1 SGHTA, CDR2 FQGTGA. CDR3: CASSSGTSGIDEQFF. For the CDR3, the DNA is TGTGCCAGCAGCTCCGGGACTAGCGGGATCGATGAGCAGTTCTTC.

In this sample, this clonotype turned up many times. Here the CDR3 DNA reads TGTGCCAGCAGCCAGCGGGGGGCGCCGGATGACAATGAGCAGTTCTTC. Its translation is CASSQRGAPDDNEQFF. The chain carries TRBV4-2 and TRBJ2-1; TRBD2 agrees at 8 bases. The trim removed 3 bases at V and 5 bases at J, leaving 9 bases unmatched. Germline assignment: CDR1 LGHNA and CDR2 YNFKEQ. The CDR3 loop spans 16 amino acids.

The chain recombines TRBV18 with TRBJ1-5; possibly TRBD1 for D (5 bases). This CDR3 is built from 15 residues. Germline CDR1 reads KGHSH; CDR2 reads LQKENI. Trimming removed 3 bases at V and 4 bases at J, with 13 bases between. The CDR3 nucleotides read TGTGCCAGCTCACCCCAGGGACGTGGGAATCAGCCCCAGCATTTT. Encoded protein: CASSPQGRGNQPQHF.

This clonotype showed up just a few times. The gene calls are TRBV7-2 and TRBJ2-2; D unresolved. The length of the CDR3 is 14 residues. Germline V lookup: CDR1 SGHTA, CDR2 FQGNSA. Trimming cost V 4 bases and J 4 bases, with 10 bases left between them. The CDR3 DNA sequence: TGTGCCAGCAGCTCCCTTATCCCCACCGGGGAGCTGTTTTTT. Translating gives CASSSLIPTGELFF. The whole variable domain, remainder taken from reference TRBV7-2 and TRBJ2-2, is GAGVSQSPSNKVTEKGKDVELRCDPISGHTALYWYRQSLGQGLEFLIYFQGNSAPDKSGLPSDRFSAERTGGSVSTLTIQRTQQEDSAVYLCASSSLIPTGELFFGEGSRLTVL.

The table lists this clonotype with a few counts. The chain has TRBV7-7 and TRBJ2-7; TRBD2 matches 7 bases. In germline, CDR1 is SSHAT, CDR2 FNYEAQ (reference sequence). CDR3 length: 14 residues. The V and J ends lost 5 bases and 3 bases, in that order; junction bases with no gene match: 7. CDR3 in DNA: TGTGCCAGCAGCCCTAGCGGACCGGGCTACGAGCAGTACTTC. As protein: CASSPSGPGYEQYF.

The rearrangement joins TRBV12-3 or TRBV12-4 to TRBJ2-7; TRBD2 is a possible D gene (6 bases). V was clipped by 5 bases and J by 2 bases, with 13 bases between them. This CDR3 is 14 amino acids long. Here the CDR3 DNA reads TGTGCCAGCAGTAGAGGACTACAGACCTACGAGCAGTACGTC. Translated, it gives CASSRGLQTYEQYV.

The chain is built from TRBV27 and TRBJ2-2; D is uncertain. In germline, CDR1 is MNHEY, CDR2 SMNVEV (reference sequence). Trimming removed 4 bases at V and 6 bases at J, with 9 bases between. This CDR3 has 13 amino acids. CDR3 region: CASSSLPSGELFF. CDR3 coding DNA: TGTGCCAGCAGTTCACTACCTTCCGGGGAGCTGTTTTTT.

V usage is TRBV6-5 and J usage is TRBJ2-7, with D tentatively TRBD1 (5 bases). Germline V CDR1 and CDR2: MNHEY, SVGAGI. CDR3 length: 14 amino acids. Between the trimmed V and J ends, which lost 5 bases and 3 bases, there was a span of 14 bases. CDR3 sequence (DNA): TGTGCCAGCAGTCGCTATGCCGGACACTACGAGCAGTACTTC. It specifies CASSRYAGHYEQYF.

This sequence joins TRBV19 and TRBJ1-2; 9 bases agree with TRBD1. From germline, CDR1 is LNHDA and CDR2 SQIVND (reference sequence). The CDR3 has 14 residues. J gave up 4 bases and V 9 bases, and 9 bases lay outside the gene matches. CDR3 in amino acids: CASLYRGPPYGYTF. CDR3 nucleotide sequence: TGTGCCAGCCTTTACAGGGGGCCACCCTATGGCTACACCTTC.

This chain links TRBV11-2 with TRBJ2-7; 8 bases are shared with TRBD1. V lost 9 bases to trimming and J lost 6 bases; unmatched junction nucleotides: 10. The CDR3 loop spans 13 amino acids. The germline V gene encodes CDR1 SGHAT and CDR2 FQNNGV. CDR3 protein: CASIGSGGLEQYV. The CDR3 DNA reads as TGTGCCAGTATTGGTTCAGGGGGCCTCGAGCAGTACGTC.

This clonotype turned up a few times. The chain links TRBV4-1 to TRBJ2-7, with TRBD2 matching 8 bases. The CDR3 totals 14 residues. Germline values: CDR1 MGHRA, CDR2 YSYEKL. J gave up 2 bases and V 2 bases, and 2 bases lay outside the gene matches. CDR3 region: CASSQNSGAYEQYF. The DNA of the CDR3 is TGCGCCAGCAGCCAAAATAGCGGGGCCTACGAGCAGTACTTC.

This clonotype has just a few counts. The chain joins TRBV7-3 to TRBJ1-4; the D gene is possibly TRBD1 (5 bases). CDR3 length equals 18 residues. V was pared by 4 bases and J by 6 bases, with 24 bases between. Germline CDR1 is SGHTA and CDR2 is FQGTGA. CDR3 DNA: TGTGCCAGCAGCTCCCGGTTTAGGGGCCAGGGTATCGATGAAAAACTGTTTTTT. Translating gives CASSSRFRGQGIDEKLFF.

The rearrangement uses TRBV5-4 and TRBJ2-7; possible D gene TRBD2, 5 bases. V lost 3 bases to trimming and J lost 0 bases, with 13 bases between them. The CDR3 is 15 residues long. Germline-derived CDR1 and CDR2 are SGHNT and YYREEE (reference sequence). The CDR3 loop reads CASSSLALGSYEQYF. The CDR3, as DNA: TGTGCCAGCAGCTCCTTAGCGCTGGGCTCCTACGAGCAGTACTTC.

DNA for the CDR3: TGTGCCAGCAGCCAACTCCACCTGGCTAGCGGGAGAAACAATGAGCAGTTCTTC. Encoded protein: CASSQLHLASGRNNEQFF. The chain combines TRBV4-2 with TRBJ2-1; 10 bases are shared with TRBD2. The CDR3 covers 18 residues. Per germline, CDR1 LGHNA and CDR2 YNFKEQ. The trim removed 2 bases at V and 5 bases at J, leaving 12 bases unmatched.

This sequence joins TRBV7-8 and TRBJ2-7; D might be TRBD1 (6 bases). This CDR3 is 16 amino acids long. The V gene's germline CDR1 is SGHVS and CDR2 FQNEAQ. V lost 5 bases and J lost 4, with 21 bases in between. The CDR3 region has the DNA TGTGCCAGCAGCAATACGGACGGCAGGGGTAAATACGAGCAGTACTTC. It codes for CASSNTDGRGKYEQYF.

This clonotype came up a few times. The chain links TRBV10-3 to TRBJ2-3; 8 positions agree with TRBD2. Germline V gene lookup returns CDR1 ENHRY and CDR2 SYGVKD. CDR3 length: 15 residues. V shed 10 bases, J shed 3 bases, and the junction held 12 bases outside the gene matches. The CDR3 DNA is TGTGCCAGCGTTAGCGGGATCGGCAGAACAGATACGCAGTATTTT. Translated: CASVSGIGRTDTQYF.

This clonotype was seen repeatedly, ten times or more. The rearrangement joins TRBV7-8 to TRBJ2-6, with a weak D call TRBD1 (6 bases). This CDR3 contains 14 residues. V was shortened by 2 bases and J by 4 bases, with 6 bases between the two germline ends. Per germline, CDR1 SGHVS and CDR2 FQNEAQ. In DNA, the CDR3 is TGTGCCAGCAGCTTACAGGGGGGGGCCAACGTCCTGACTTTC. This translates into CASSLQGGANVLTF. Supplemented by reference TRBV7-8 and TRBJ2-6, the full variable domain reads GAGVSQSPRYKVAKRGQDVALRCDPISGHVSLFWYQQALGQGPEFLTYFQNEAQLDKSGLPSDRFFAERPEGSVSTLKIQRTQQEDSAVYLCASSLQGGANVLTFGAGSRLTVL.

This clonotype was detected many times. CDR3 DNA sequence: TGTGCCAGCAGCTTGGTGGGAAAAGGAAGGAGCGGCTACACCTTC. Protein product: CASSLVGKGRSGYTF. This chain uses TRBV7-2 with TRBJ1-2; no reliable D call. CDR3 length: 15 amino acids. Trimming took 3 bases from V and 8 from J, leaving 19 bases between them. Per germline, CDR1 SGHTA and CDR2 FQGNSA.